This T cell receptor (beta chain) was retrieved from a study of blood T cell repertoires in COVID-19. TCRdb's copy holds only in-frame clones and misses some; the assay was immunoSEQ multiplex PCR. The sample records around 500,000 clones, approximately 91% being singletons. This TCR was recovered from an older woman who had recovered from COVID-19. The sequenced material came from PBMCs or T cells enriched from blood (not recorded which).

CDR3 in amino acids: CASSVGQGASGNTIYF. The CDR3 DNA is TGTGCCAGCAGCGTGGGGCAGGGGGCCTCTGGAAACACCATATATTTT. V is TRBV9 and J is TRBJ1-3; 8 nucleotides line up with TRBD1. Germline-derived CDR1 and CDR2 are SGDLS and YYNGEE. The CDR3 extends over 16 amino acids. Germline trimming cut 2 bases from V and 0 bases from J; bases unmatched to any gene: 4. The complete variable domain, with remaining parts taken from reference TRBV9 and TRBJ1-3, reads DSGVTQTPKHLITATGQRVTLRCSPRSGDLSVYWYQQSLDQGLQFLIQYYNGEERAKGNILERFSAQQFPDLHSELNLSSLELGDSALYFCASSVGQGASGNTIYFGEGSWLTVV.